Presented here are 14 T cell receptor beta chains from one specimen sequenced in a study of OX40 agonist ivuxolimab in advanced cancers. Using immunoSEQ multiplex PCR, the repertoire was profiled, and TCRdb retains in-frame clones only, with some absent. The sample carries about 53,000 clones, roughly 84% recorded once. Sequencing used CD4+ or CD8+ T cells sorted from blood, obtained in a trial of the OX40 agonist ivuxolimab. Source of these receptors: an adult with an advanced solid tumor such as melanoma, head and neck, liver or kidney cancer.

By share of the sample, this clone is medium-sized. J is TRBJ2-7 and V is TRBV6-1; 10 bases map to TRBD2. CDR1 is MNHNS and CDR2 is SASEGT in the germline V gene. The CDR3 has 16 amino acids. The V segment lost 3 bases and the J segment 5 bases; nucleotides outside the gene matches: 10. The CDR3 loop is CASSEGPGLAKNEQYF. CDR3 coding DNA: TGTGCCAGCAGTGAGGGGCCGGGACTAGCGAAGAACGAGCAGTACTTC.

CDR3 DNA sequence: TGTGCCAGCAGTGACTCAAGGTCCCTTCCCAATGAGCAGTTCTTC. This gives the protein CASSDSRSLPNEQFF. The V and J genes are TRBV2 and TRBJ2-1; D remains ambiguous. This CDR3 is 15 amino acids long. CDR1 is SNHLY and CDR2 is FYNNEI in the germline V gene. V was clipped by 3 bases and J by 6 bases, with 15 bases between them.

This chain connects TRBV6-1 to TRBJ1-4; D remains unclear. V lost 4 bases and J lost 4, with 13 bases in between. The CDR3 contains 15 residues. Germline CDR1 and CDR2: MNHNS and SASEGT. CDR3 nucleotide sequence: TGTGCCAGCAGTGTTTTTCAGACAAATAATGAAAAACTGTTTTTT. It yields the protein CASSVFQTNNEKLFF.

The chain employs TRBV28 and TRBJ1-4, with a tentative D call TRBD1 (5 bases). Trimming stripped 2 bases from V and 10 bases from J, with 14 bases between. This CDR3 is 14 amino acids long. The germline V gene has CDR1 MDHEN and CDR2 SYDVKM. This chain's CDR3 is CASSLGAGLGKLFF. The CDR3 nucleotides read TGTGCCAGCAGTTTAGGGGCAGGGTTGGGAAAACTGTTTTTT.

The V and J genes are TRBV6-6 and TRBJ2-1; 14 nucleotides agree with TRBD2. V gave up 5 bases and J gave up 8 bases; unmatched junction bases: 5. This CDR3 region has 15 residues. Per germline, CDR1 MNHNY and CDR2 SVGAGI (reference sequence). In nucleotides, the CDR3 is TGTGCCAGCAGTATGACTAGCGGGAGGGGAGATGAGCAGTTCTTC. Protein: CASSMTSGRGDEQFF.

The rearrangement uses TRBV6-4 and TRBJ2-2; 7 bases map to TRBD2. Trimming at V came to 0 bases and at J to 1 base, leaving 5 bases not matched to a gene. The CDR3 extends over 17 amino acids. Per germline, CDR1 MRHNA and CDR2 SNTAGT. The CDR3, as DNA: TGTGCCAGCAGTGACTCTGGCCTAGCGGTGAACACCGGGGAGCTGTTTTTT. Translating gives CASSDSGLAVNTGELFF.

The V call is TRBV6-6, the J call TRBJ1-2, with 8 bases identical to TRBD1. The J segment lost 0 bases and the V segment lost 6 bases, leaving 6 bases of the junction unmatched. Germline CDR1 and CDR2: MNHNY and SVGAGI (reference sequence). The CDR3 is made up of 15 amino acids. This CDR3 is CASRDTGGANYGYTF. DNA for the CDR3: TGTGCCAGCAGGGACACAGGGGGAGCTAACTATGGCTACACCTTC.

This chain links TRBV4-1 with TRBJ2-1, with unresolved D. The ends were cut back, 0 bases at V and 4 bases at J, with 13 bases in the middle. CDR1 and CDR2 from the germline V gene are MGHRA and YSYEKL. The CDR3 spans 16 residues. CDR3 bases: TGCGCCAGCAGCCAAGAAGCTAAAGCGAGGTACAATGAGCAGTTCTTC. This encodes CASSQEAKARYNEQFF.

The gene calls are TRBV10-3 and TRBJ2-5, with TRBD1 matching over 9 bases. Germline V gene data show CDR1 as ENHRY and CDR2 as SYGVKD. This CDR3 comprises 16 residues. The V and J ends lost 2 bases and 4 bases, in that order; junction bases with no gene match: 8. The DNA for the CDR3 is TGTGCCATCAGTGAGCCCCACAGGGGGCATGGAGAGACCCAGTACTTC. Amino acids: CAISEPHRGHGETQYF.

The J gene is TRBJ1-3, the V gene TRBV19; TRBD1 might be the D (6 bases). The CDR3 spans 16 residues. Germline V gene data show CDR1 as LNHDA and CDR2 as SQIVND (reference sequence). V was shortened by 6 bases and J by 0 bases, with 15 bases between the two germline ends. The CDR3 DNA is TGTGCCAGTAGACAGGGACCCTTGAGCTCTGGAAACACCATATATTTT. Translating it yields CASRQGPLSSGNTIYF.

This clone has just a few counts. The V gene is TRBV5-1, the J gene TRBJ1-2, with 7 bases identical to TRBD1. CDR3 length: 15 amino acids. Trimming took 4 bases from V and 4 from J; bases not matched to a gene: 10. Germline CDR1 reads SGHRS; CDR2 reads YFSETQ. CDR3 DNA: TGCGCCAGCAGCCCCGGGGGGCAGGGGGTCTATGGCTACACCTTC. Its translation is CASSPGGQGVYGYTF.

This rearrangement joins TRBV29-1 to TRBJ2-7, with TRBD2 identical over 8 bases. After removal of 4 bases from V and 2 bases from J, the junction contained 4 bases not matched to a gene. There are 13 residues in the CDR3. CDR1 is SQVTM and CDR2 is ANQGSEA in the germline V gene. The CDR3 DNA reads TGCAGCGTTGCGACTAGCGCCACCTACGAGCAGTACTTC. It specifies CSVATSATYEQYF.

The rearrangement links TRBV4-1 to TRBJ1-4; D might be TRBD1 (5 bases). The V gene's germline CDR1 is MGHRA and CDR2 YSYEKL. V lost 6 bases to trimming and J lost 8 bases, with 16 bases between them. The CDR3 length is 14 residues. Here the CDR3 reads CASSGIGGEEKLFF. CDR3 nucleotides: TGCGCCAGCAGTGGGATCGGAGGGGAAGAAAAACTGTTTTTT.

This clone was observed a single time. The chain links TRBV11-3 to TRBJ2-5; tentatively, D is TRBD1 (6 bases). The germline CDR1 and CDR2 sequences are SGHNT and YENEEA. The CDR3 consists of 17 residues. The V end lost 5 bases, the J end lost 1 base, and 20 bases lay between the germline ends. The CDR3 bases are TGTGCCAGCAGCACCCTGGTGGGTGGGGGCCCCCAAGAGACCCAGTACTTC. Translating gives CASSTLVGGGPQETQYF.